The clone carrying this T cell receptor (beta chain) was observed at least ten times. Antigen unknown. TCRdb analysed the RT-PCR reads with MiXCR anew, one entry per CDR3 protein. Here the sample spans about 570,000 distinct CDR3 sequences, approximately 10% being singletons. These data come from a study of response to subunit inactivated influenza vaccine. The CDR3 contains 13 residues. V gave up 6 bases and J gave up 1 base, with 10 bases separating them. Per germline, CDR1 SGHTA and CDR2 FQGNSA. General study findings and limits: There was a suggestion from the authors that each seasonal influenza vaccination recruits few new T cells.

The receptor's source is a man aged 50 or older who received an inactivated influenza vaccine. The material sequenced was PBMCs from blood, taken on the day of vaccination. This chain connects TRBV7-2 to TRBJ2-7, with a tentative D call TRBD1 (6 bases). The CDR3: CASRPGQSYEQYF. The CDR3 DNA is TGTGCCAGCAGGCCAGGACAGTCCTACGAGCAGTACTTC.